A single sample is the source of the 30 T cell receptor beta chains below, sequenced in a study of blood T cells in healthy people across ages. Primed by a sample-barcoded 5' primer and a J-beta primer mix, a second PCR proceeded for about 6 to 11 cycles. Each CDR3 protein gets one entry after TCRdb re-called the 5' RACE reads with MiXCR. The data hold roughly 1,800,000 distinct CDR3 sequences, with around half observed a single time. The sample was blood. These receptor sequences come from a middle-aged woman in good health.

The chain joins TRBV18 to TRBJ2-4, with a weak D call TRBD1 (6 bases). Germline V gives CDR1 KGHSH, CDR2 LQKENI. The CDR3 has 13 amino acids. Trimming took 1 base from V and 8 from J, leaving 9 bases between them. CDR3 sequence (DNA): TGTGCCAGCTCACCACACAGGGATGACATTCAGTACTTC. Its protein product is CASSPHRDDIQYF.

The rearrangement links TRBV6-4 to TRBJ2-1; 7 bases map to TRBD2. The CDR3 contains 12 residues. CDR1 and CDR2 (germline): MRHNA, SNTAGT. J lost 9 bases, V lost 3 bases, and 2 bases had no gene match. CDR3 in DNA: TGTGCCAGCAGTGAGGGGGGGGTTGAGCAGTTCTTC. Protein product: CASSEGGVEQFF.

This chain connects TRBV6-5 to TRBJ1-2, with a tentative D call TRBD1 (6 bases). CDR1 MNHEY and CDR2 SVGAGI come from the germline V gene. There are 19 residues in the CDR3. V was shortened by 5 bases and J by 3 bases, with 28 bases between the two germline ends. The DNA for the CDR3 is TGTGCCAGCAGTAACCCGCAGTTCACGGGGGGGCGATGGGACTATGGCTACACCTTC. It specifies CASSNPQFTGGRWDYGYTF.

Ten or more counts support this clonotype. V is TRBV20-1 and J is TRBJ1-2; D not certain. Deletions cut 3 bases from V and 4 bases from J, with 15 bases between. Germline CDR1 and CDR2: DFQATT and SNEGSKA (reference sequence). The CDR3 runs to 14 residues. CDR3 nucleotide sequence: TGCAGTGCTAGTCGGACCCCCGCGGGCTATGGCTACACCTTC. Amino acids: CSASRTPAGYGYTF.

The chain carries TRBV6-1 and TRBJ2-2; D could derive from TRBD1 or TRBD2 (5 bases each). V was shortened by 9 bases and J by 2 bases, with 13 bases between the two germline ends. The length of the CDR3 is 14 residues. The V gene's germline CDR1 is MNHNS and CDR2 SASEGT. CDR3 nucleotide sequence: TGTGCCAGTGGGGGAAGACTTAACACCGGGGAGCTGTTTTTT. It translates to CASGGRLNTGELFF.

This clonotype was picked up a small number of times. This chain connects TRBV7-2 to TRBJ1-2; possibly TRBD1 for D (5 bases). V lost 4 bases to trimming and J lost 7 bases, with 19 bases between them. The CDR3 has 15 amino acids. Germline CDR1 SGHTA, CDR2 FQGNSA. The CDR3 coding sequence is TGTGCCAGCAGCTCCCCCGGTGGCAGGGAGGGTGGCTACACCTTC. It is translated as CASSSPGGREGGYTF.

The chain is built from TRBV28 and TRBJ1-5; D is perhaps TRBD1 (5 bases). V was clipped by 7 bases and J by 5 bases, with 18 bases between them. Germline values: CDR1 MDHEN, CDR2 SYDVKM. The CDR3 contains 15 residues. In DNA form, the CDR3 reads TGTGCCAGCAAAGGGTCAAGGGGACCCCATCAGCCCCAGCATTTT. It translates to CASKGSRGPHQPQHF.

The chain links TRBV2 to TRBJ2-7, with D tentatively TRBD1 (6 bases). The CDR3 spans 13 residues. Germline V gene sequence: CDR1 SNHLY, CDR2 FYNNEI. V was clipped by 7 bases and J by 10 bases, with 20 bases between them. The CDR3 DNA is TGTGCCAGCACCCTACACCAGGACAGTGCACAGTACTTC. Its protein product is CASTLHQDSAQYF.

The chain recombines TRBV12-3 or TRBV12-4 with TRBJ1-1; D unresolved. Deletions cut 8 bases from V and 0 bases from J, with 16 bases between. This CDR3 is 15 amino acids long. The CDR3 region has the DNA TGTGCCAGCGGCCCCCCTAACGTTATGAACACTGAAGCTTTCTTT. This encodes CASGPPNVMNTEAFF.

The rearrangement uses TRBV20-1 and TRBJ1-6; tentative D call: TRBD1 (5 bases). The CDR3 length is 14 residues. Germline loops: CDR1 DFQATT, CDR2 SNEGSKA (reference sequence). V was pared by 3 bases and J by 7 bases, with 13 bases between. The CDR3 spells CSASGGTVNSPLHF. The CDR3 coding sequence is TGCAGTGCTAGCGGGGGGACGGTGAATTCACCCCTCCACTTT.

This chain connects TRBV10-1 to TRBJ2-5, with 11 nucleotides matching TRBD2. The V gene end was trimmed by 3 bases and the J gene end by 4 bases; junction bases not matched to a gene: 4. Germline CDR1 WNHNN, CDR2 SYGVQD (reference sequence). The CDR3 sequence is 15 residues long. CDR3 loop: CASSELAGEGETQYF. CDR3 DNA: TGCGCCAGCAGTGAACTAGCGGGGGAGGGAGAGACCCAGTACTTC.

This chain uses TRBV7-2 with TRBJ2-1; D possibly matches TRBD1 or TRBD2 (5 bases each). V lost 1 base to trimming and J lost 1 base, with 11 bases between them. This CDR3 has 16 residues. Looked up from germline, CDR1 is SGHTA and CDR2 is FQGNSA. The CDR3 DNA reads as TGTGCCAGCAGCTTAGTCTCTGGGACGTCCTACAATGAGCAGTTCTTC. The encoded protein is CASSLVSGTSYNEQFF.

The chain recombines TRBV10-2 with TRBJ2-7; a possible D gene is TRBD2 (5 bases). The V and J ends lost 8 bases and 7 bases respectively, with 21 bases between them. Germline CDR1 WSHSY, CDR2 SAAADI. The CDR3 runs 14 residues. Here the CDR3 reads CASSPSSGSGEQYF. CDR3 DNA sequence: TGCGCCAGCTCCCCTTCGTCCGGGTCGGGGGAGCAGTACTTC.

This clonotype was counted once. One junction end disagrees with the germline gene, perhaps due to a read error. The J gene is TRBJ2-7, the V gene TRBV15, with 7 bases lining up with TRBD2. The assigned J gene may be wrong: the sequence end matches TRBJ2-4 better. Per germline, CDR1 LNHNV and CDR2 YYDKDF (reference sequence). This CDR3 comprises 17 residues. The CDR3 region has the DNA TGTGCCACCAGCGGAGATCATCTTACTAGCGATAAAAACATTCAGTACTTC. This encodes CATSGDHLTSDKNIQYF.

This clonotype occurred a few times. This rearrangement joins TRBV4-3 to TRBJ2-1; a weak D match, TRBD2 (5 bases). Germline CDR1 and CDR2: LGHNA and YSLEER. The V gene lost 0 bases and the J gene lost 3 bases, with 9 bases spanning the gap. The CDR3 is made up of 15 amino acids. Here the CDR3 reads CASSQEADRYNEQFF. The CDR3 DNA reads as TGCGCCAGCAGCCAAGAAGCGGACCGCTACAATGAGCAGTTCTTC.

The chain links TRBV20-1 to TRBJ1-2, with TRBD1 as a possible D gene (6 bases). The V end was cut by 5 bases, the J end by 4 bases, with 17 bases between. The germline CDR1 and CDR2 sequences are DFQATT and SNEGSKA (reference sequence). This CDR3 region has 14 residues. CDR3 protein: CSAPGGGWGYGYTF. As DNA, the CDR3 is TGCAGTGCTCCTGGGGGGGGCTGGGGCTATGGCTACACCTTC.

The chain links TRBV15 to TRBJ1-2, with 8 bases aligning to TRBD1. CDR1 is LNHNV, CDR2 YYDKDF, per germline (reference sequence). The CDR3 consists of 14 residues. V shed 2 bases, J shed 4 bases, and the junction held 3 bases outside the gene matches. The DNA for the CDR3 is TGTGCCACCAGCAGAAGGACAGGGACCTATGGCTACACCTTC. It yields the protein CATSRRTGTYGYTF.

In DNA, the CDR3 is TGCAGCGTTGCAAGGTCTACCTACAGCTCCTACAATGAGCAGTTCTTC. Protein product: CSVARSTYSSYNEQFF. The chain combines TRBV29-1 with TRBJ2-1; D is ambiguous. The CDR3 is made up of 16 amino acids. Germline V CDR1 and CDR2: SQVTM, ANQGSEA. V lost 4 bases, J lost 0 bases, and 16 bases lay in between.

The V gene is TRBV5-1, the J gene TRBJ2-5, with D hard to call. Trimming removed 4 bases at V and 5 bases at J, with 12 bases between. The CDR3 is 13 amino acids. Germline lookup yields CDR1 SGHRS and CDR2 YFSETQ. CDR3 in amino acids: CASSGEGRETQYF. In nucleotides, the CDR3 is TGCGCCAGCAGCGGAGAAGGGCGGGAGACCCAGTACTTC.

The genes are TRBV9 and TRBJ2-1, with D possibly TRBD2 on 7 matching bases. V lost 4 bases to trimming and J lost 2 bases, with 16 bases between them. From germline, CDR1 is SGDLS and CDR2 YYNGEE. The CDR3 loop spans 16 amino acids. The CDR3 nucleotides are TGTGCCAGCAGCCCCGGAGGGGGGGTGACCTACAATGAGCAGTTCTTC. This gives the protein CASSPGGGVTYNEQFF.

V gene TRBV11-2 combines with J gene TRBJ2-7; D possibly corresponds to TRBD2 (7 bases). Trimming removed 1 base from V and 0 bases from J, with 19 bases in between. The V gene's germline CDR1 is SGHAT and CDR2 FQNNGV. The CDR3 sequence is 18 residues long. The CDR3 region has the DNA TGTGCCAGCAGCTTAGGAGTCTTGGGGGGGGGCGTCTCCTACGAGCAGTACTTC. Translation: CASSLGVLGGGVSYEQYF.

This clonotype was counted between two and nine times. The chain is built from TRBV25-1 and TRBJ2-5; 9 nucleotides agree with TRBD1. The germline CDR1 and CDR2 sequences are MGHDK and SYGVNS. J gave up 5 bases and V 3 bases, and 7 bases lay outside the gene matches. The CDR3 totals 15 residues. The chain's CDR3 is CASSDTTGGLETQYF. The DNA for the CDR3 is TGTGCCAGCAGTGATACCACAGGGGGCTTGGAGACCCAGTACTTC.

The V and J genes are TRBV27 and TRBJ2-5; D is unclear. CDR1 is MNHEY, CDR2 SMNVEV, per germline (reference sequence). CDR3 length: 15 residues. Trimming cost V 0 bases and J 4 bases, with 12 bases left between them. The DNA for the CDR3 is TGTGCCAGCAGTTTATCGAGCTCTTACCCAGAGACCCAGTACTTC. This codes for CASSLSSSYPETQYF.

The genes are TRBV27 and TRBJ2-7, with TRBD1 identical over 10 bases. The DNA end lines up better with TRBJ2-5; the J call may be wrong. CDR3 length: 15 residues. Germline V CDR1 and CDR2: MNHEY, SMNVEV (reference sequence). CDR3: CASSTRDRGGETQYF. As DNA, the CDR3 is TGTGCCAGCAGTACCCGGGACAGGGGAGGGGAGACCCAGTACTTC.

This clonotype appeared a few times. The J gene is TRBJ2-5, the V gene TRBV4-2, with TRBD1 matching over 10 bases. The CDR3 extends over 18 amino acids. Per germline, CDR1 LGHNA and CDR2 YNFKEQ. Trimming cost V 0 bases and J 1 base; bases outside gene matches: 8. The CDR3 spells CASSQDLRDRGPQETQYF. The DNA for the CDR3 is TGTGCCAGCAGCCAAGATCTACGGGACAGGGGACCCCAAGAGACCCAGTACTTC.

The rearrangement uses TRBV12-3 or TRBV12-4 and TRBJ2-7; weak D call: TRBD1 (8 bases). This CDR3 comprises 16 residues. The V end lost 6 bases, the J end lost 0 bases, and 18 bases lay between the germline ends. The CDR3, as DNA: TGTGCCAGCAGGGATGAAAGCGGGACAGGCTCCTACGAGCAGTACTTC. Residues: CASRDESGTGSYEQYF.

The chain has TRBV4-2 and TRBJ2-2; 7 bases are shared with TRBD2. Germline V gene sequence: CDR1 LGHNA, CDR2 YNFKEQ. Germline trimming cut 0 bases from V and 5 bases from J; bases unmatched to any gene: 15. The CDR3 runs to 19 residues. The CDR3 DNA follows: TGTGCCAGCAGCCAAGAAATTCATATGGGGGGGAGTGCGACCGGGGAGCTGTTTTTT. It translates to CASSQEIHMGGSATGELFF.

The table lists this clonotype with a few counts. The V and J genes are TRBV20-1 and TRBJ1-2; the match to TRBD1 covers 7 bases. Germline V gene lookup returns CDR1 DFQATT and CDR2 SNEGSKA (reference sequence). CDR3 size: 13 residues. V trimming: 0 bases; J trimming: 6 bases; junction bases outside the gene matches: 4. Here the CDR3 reads CSARDGRGNGYTF. CDR3 DNA sequence: TGCAGTGCTAGAGATGGCAGGGGGAATGGCTACACCTTC.

J is TRBJ2-6 and V is TRBV4-3; D remains ambiguous. Germline CDR1 LGHNA, CDR2 YSLEER. The CDR3 contains 16 residues. The ends were cut back, 1 base at V and 4 bases at J, with 11 bases in the middle. In DNA form, the CDR3 reads TGCGCCAGCAGCCAAGGGTGGGGTACAGGGGCCAACGTCCTGACTTTC. It specifies CASSQGWGTGANVLTF.

The chain employs TRBV27 and TRBJ2-1; 9 bases align to TRBD1. V gave up 5 bases and J gave up 2 bases; unmatched junction bases: 7. Germline V gives CDR1 MNHEY, CDR2 SMNVEV (reference sequence). This CDR3 is built from 16 residues. The CDR3 is CASSTLDRGTYNEQFF. CDR3 DNA sequence: TGTGCCAGCAGTACACTGGACAGGGGAACCTACAATGAGCAGTTCTTC.